This TCR beta chain is drawn from a study of cytomegalovirus exposure and HLA in healthy donors. The CDR3 has 14 residues. Unmatched junction bases numbered 7, after V lost 4 bases and J lost 6 bases. It was with 60 Vbeta and 13 Jbeta primers that the PCR ran. The method was immunoSEQ multiplex PCR; TCRdb's version includes in-frame clones alone and lacks a portion of them. The sample gives over 75,000 clones, around 82% of which show up once; under 0.8% is in the top ten. This clone was seen only a few times. The receptor comes from an older woman in good health and CMV-seronegative. The rearrangement uses TRBV23-1 and TRBJ2-7, with 9 bases lining up with TRBD1. TRBV23-1 is an open reading frame, and its role is uncertain. Sequences were obtained from PBMCs. The CDR3 is CASSLRQGVGEQYF. In DNA form, the CDR3 reads TGCGCCAGCAGTCTACGACAGGGGGTGGGCGAGCAGTACTTC.